The present TCR beta chain was sequenced within a study of blood T cell repertoires in COVID-19. On the study more broadly: In each case, the material was cDNA or gDNA derived from T cells, B-cell-depleted T cells, or PBMCs.

Authors' analysis steps: Reference gene primer amplification in the assay estimated nucleated cell counts. TCRdb's table, derived via immunoSEQ multiplex PCR, lists solely in-frame clones and lacks some. D and trimming come from the DNA, and the V and J calls and clone size come from that table. Among 110,000 to 150,000 clones, 65% to 85% were seen once, and the ten largest hold 5%. The CDR3 contains 16 residues. Germline trimming cut 5 bases from V and 6 bases from J; bases unmatched to any gene: 14. Germline V CDR1 and CDR2: SGHKS, YYEKEE (reference sequence). Specimen: peripheral blood. The TCR was taken from a woman aged 50 to 60 with acute or convalescent COVID-19. V and J are TRBV5-5 and TRBJ1-5; TRBD1 matches at 7 bases. CDR3 coding DNA: TGTGCCAGCAGTTTTGGGGCAGGGGGGCCCAGTCAGCCCCAGCATTTT. It translates to CASSFGAGGPSQPQHF. The entire variable domain, with the rest obtained from reference TRBV5-5 and TRBJ1-5, is as follows: DAGVTQSPTHLIKTRGQQVTLRCSPISGHKSVSWYQQVLGQGPQFIFQYYEKEERGRGNFPDRFSARQFPNYSSELNVNALLLGDSALYLCASSFGAGGPSQPQHFGDGTRLSIL.